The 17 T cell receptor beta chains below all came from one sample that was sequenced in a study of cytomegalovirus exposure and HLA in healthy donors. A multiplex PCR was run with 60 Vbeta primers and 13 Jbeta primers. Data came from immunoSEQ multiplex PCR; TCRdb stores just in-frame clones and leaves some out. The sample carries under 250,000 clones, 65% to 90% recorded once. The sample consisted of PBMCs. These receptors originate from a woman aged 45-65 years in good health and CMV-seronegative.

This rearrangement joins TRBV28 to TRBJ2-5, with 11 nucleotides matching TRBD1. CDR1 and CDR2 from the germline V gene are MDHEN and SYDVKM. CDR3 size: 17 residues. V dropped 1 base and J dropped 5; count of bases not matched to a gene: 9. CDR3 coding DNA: TGTGCCAGCAGTTTATCGGGGACAGGGGGAGAACGGGAGACCCAGTACTTC. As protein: CASSLSGTGGERETQYF. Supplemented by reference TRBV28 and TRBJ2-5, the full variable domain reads DVKVTQSSRYLVKRTGEKVFLECVQDMDHENMFWYRQDPGLGLRLIYFSYDVKMKEKGDIPEGYSVSREKKERFSLILESASTNQTSMYLCASSLSGTGGERETQYFGPGTRLLVL.

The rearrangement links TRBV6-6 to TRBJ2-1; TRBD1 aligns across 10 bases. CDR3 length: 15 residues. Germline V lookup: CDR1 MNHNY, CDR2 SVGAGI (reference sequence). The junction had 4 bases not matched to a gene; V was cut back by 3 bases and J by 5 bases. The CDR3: CASSYPGQGNNEQFF. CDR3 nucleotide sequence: TGTGCCAGCAGTTATCCGGGACAGGGGAACAATGAGCAGTTCTTC.

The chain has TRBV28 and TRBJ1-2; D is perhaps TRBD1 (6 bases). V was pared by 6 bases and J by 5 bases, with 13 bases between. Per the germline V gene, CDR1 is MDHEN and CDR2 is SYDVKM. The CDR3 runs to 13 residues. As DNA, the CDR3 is TGTGCCAGCAGATTCAATCAGGGGTATGGCTACACCTTC. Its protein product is CASRFNQGYGYTF.

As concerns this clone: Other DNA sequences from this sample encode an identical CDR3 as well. Here the CDR3 DNA reads TGTGCCAGCTCACCGAGCGGGACCTACGAGCAGTACTTC. Its translation: CASSPSGTYEQYF. This chain joins TRBV18 and TRBJ2-7, with 7 bases lining up with TRBD2. The germline V gene encodes CDR1 KGHSH and CDR2 LQKENI. The J segment lost 2 bases and the V segment lost 3 bases, leaving 1 base of the junction unmatched. This CDR3 region has 13 residues.

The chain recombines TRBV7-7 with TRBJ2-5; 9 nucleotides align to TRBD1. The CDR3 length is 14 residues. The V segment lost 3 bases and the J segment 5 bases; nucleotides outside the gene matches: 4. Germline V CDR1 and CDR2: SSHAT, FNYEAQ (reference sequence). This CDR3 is CASSLTGGGETQYF. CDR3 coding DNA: TGTGCCAGCAGCTTGACAGGGGGTGGGGAGACCCAGTACTTC.

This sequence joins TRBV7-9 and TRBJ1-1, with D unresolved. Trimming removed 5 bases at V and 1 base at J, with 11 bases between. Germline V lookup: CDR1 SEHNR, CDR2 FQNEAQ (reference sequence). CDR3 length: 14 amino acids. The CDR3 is CASSPGEPNTEAFF. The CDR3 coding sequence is TGTGCCAGCAGCCCCGGGGAGCCGAACACTGAAGCTTTCTTT.

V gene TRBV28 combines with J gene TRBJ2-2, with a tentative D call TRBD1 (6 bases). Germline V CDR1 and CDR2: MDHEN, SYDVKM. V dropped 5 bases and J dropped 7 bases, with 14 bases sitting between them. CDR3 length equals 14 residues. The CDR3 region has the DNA TGTGCCAGCAGTCTATCCAGGGGCGTCGGGGAGCTGTTTTTT. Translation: CASSLSRGVGELFF.

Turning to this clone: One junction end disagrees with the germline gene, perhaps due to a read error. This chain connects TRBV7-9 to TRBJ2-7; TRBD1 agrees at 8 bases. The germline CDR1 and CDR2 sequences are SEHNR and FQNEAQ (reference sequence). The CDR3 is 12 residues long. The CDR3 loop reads CASSYDTGGADF. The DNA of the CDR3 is TGTGCCAGCAGTTACGATACAGGGGGTGCGGACTTC. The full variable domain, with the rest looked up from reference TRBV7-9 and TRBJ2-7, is DTGVSQNPRHKITKRGQNVTFRCDPISEHNRLYWYRQTLGQGPEFLTYFQNEAQLEKSRLLSDRFSAERPKGSFSTLEIQRTEQGDSAMYLCASSYDTGGADFGPGTRLTVT.

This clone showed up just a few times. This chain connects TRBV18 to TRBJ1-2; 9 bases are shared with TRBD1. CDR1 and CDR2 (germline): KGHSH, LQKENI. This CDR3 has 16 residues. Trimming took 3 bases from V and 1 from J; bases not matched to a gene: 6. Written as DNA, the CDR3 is TGTGCCAGCTCACCTCCGAGGGACAGGGTTAACTATGGCTACACCTTC. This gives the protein CASSPPRDRVNYGYTF.

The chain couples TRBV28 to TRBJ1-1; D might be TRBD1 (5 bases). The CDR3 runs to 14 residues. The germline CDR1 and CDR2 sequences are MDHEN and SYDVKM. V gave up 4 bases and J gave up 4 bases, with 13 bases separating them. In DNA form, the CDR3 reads TGTGCCAGCAGTTCTCAGGGTCGGGCCACTGAAGCTTTCTTT. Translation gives CASSSQGRATEAFF.

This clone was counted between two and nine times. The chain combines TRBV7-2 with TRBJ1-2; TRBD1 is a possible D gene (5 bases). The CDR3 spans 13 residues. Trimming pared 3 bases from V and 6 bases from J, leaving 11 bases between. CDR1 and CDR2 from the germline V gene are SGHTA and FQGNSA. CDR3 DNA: TGTGCCAGCAGCTTTCCGGGGGAAGATGGCTACACCTTC. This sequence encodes CASSFPGEDGYTF.

CDR3 residues: CASSSWREGEQFF. Written as DNA, the CDR3 is TGTGCCAGCAGCTCCTGGCGGGAAGGTGAGCAGTTCTTC. V usage is TRBV7-6 and J usage is TRBJ2-1; D possibly corresponds to TRBD2 (6 bases). CDR3 length equals 13 residues. From germline, CDR1 is SGHVS and CDR2 FNYEAQ. Trimming took 4 bases from V and 9 from J, leaving 13 bases between them.

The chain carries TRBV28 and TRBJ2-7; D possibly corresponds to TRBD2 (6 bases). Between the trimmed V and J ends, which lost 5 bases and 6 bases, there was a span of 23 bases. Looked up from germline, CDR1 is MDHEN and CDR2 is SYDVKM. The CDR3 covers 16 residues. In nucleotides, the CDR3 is TGTGCCAGCAGTACCTCCGGGACTCCTCTTCGCGCCGAGCAGTACTTC. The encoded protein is CASSTSGTPLRAEQYF.

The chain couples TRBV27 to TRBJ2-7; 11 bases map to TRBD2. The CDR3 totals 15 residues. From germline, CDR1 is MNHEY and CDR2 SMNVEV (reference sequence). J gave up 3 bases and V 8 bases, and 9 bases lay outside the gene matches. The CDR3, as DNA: TGTGCCAGCCGGACTGGGACTAGCGGTGGCTACGAGCAGTACTTC. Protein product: CASRTGTSGGYEQYF.

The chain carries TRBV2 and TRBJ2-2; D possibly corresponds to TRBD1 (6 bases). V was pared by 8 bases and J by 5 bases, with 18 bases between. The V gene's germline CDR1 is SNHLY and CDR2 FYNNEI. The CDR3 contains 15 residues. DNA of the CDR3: TGTGCCAGCCGTCTTGCCGGGACAAAGACCGGGGAGCTGTTTTTT. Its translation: CASRLAGTKTGELFF.

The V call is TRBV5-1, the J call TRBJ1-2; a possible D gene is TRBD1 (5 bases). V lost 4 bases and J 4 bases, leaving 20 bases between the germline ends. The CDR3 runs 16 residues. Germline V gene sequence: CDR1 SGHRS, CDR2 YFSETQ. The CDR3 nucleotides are TGCGCCAGCAGCCCCGAAGGTCCAGGGAGGTTCTATGGCTACACCTTC. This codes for CASSPEGPGRFYGYTF.

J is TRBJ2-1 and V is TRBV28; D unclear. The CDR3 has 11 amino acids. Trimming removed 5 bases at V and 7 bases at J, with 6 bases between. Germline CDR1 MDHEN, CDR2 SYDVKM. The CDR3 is CASSPRNEQFF. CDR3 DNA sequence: TGTGCCAGCAGTCCCCGGAATGAGCAGTTCTTC.